This entry lists 14 T cell receptor beta chains sequenced from one sample in a study of T cell responses to AZD1222 COVID-19 vaccine. The repertoire was sequenced with immunoSEQ multiplex PCR; TCRdb's copy has only in-frame clones and lacks some. Among about 100,000 clones, roughly 87% were seen once, and the ten largest hold approximately 16%. The sample was peripheral blood, taken on day 0 of AZD1222 vaccination. All receptors come from an adult in good health.

Written as DNA, the CDR3 is TGTGCCAGCAGCCTTGAATTCTACGAGCAGTACTTC. This encodes CASSLEFYEQYF. The J gene is TRBJ2-7, the V gene TRBV2; D is unresolved. Germline CDR1 and CDR2: SNHLY and FYNNEI. V dropped 6 bases and J dropped 3 bases, with 9 bases sitting between them. This CDR3 has 12 amino acids.

This clone was seen more than once but under ten times. The V call is TRBV7-7, the J call TRBJ2-5; 9 nucleotides agree with TRBD1. The CDR3 totals 15 residues. CDR1 SSHAT and CDR2 FNYEAQ come from the germline V gene (reference sequence). V lost 5 bases to trimming and J lost 5 bases; unmatched junction nucleotides: 9. CDR3 protein: CASSPQNRGLETQYF. In DNA, the CDR3 is TGTGCCAGCAGCCCGCAAAACAGGGGGCTGGAGACCCAGTACTTC.

This clone was seen a handful of times. The chain uses TRBV18 and TRBJ2-7; the D call may be TRBD1 or TRBD2 (6 bases each). CDR1 and CDR2 from the germline V gene are KGHSH and LQKENI. The CDR3 length is 15 residues. Trimming removed 5 bases from V and 2 bases from J, with 16 bases in between. The CDR3 loop reads CASSEGGGPPYEQYF. CDR3 nucleotide sequence: TGTGCCAGCTCAGAAGGAGGGGGGCCTCCCTACGAGCAGTACTTC.

The chain has TRBV27 and TRBJ2-1; 7 bases match TRBD2. The length of the CDR3 is 15 residues. Germline V CDR1 and CDR2: MNHEY, SMNVEV (reference sequence). Trimming at V came to 5 bases and at J to 8 bases, leaving 12 bases not matched to a gene. CDR3 sequence (DNA): TGTGCCAGCAGTCGGACTAGTCCTACTTTCGATGAGCAGTTCTTC. It is translated as CASSRTSPTFDEQFF.

This clone occurred a few times. The chain uses TRBV27 and TRBJ1-5; no reliable D call. The CDR3 loop spans 14 amino acids. V was trimmed by 2 bases and J by 4 bases, leaving 9 bases between them. The germline V gene has CDR1 MNHEY and CDR2 SMNVEV (reference sequence). The CDR3 loop is CASSLRDMNQPQHF. The CDR3 coding sequence is TGTGCCAGCAGTTTAAGGGATATGAATCAGCCCCAGCATTTT.

V gene TRBV6-6 combines with J gene TRBJ1-6, with D tentatively TRBD1 (5 bases). CDR3 size: 19 residues. Germline assignment: CDR1 MNHNY and CDR2 SVGAGI (reference sequence). Trimming left V 5 bases short and J 0 bases short, with 20 bases between. CDR3 in amino acids: CASSLQGLRILSYNSPLHF. The DNA for the CDR3 is TGTGCCAGCAGTCTCCAGGGACTCCGAATACTCTCCTATAATTCACCCCTCCACTTT.

Concerning this clone itself: Other DNA sequences in the same sample also yield this CDR3. V gene TRBV6-1 combines with J gene TRBJ1-2; 8 nucleotides line up with TRBD1. V gave up 0 bases and J gave up 4 bases; unmatched junction bases: 7. The CDR3 is 16 residues long. Germline V gives CDR1 MNHNS, CDR2 SASEGT. This CDR3 is CASSEASGQAGYGYTF. The CDR3 region has the DNA TGTGCCAGCAGTGAAGCCTCGGGACAGGCGGGCTATGGCTACACCTTC.

The chain uses TRBV7-3 and TRBJ1-1, with D perhaps matching TRBD1 (5 bases). V gave up 2 bases and J gave up 3 bases, with 13 bases separating them. Germline CDR1 SGHTA, CDR2 FQGTGA. The CDR3 totals 15 residues. CDR3 nucleotide sequence: TGTGCCAGCAGCTTATCCGGACTGGGGGACACTGAAGCTTTCTTT. Translation: CASSLSGLGDTEAFF.

The table lists this clone with a count of one. V gene TRBV19 combines with J gene TRBJ1-1; D might be TRBD1 (6 bases). The CDR3 is 13 residues long. Germline V CDR1 and CDR2: LNHDA, SQIVND (reference sequence). Trimming removed 6 bases from V and 4 bases from J, with 12 bases in between. For the CDR3, the DNA is TGTGCCAGTAGCCATGGGACATCCACTGAAGCTTTCTTT. The encoded protein is CASSHGTSTEAFF.

The V gene is TRBV7-9, the J gene TRBJ2-7, with D perhaps TRBD1 or TRBD2 (5 bases each). Per the germline V gene, CDR1 is SEHNR and CDR2 is FQNEAQ (reference sequence). The CDR3 is made up of 15 amino acids. Trimming removed 4 bases from V and 6 bases from J, with 19 bases in between. Here the CDR3 reads CASSSRGSRVVEQYF. CDR3 DNA sequence: TGTGCCAGCAGCTCAAGAGGGTCCAGGGTGGTCGAGCAGTACTTC.

The V and J genes are TRBV27 and TRBJ1-1; D uncertain. Germline values: CDR1 MNHEY, CDR2 SMNVEV (reference sequence). With 5 bases removed from V and 0 bases from J, the gap between germline ends came to 13 bases. The CDR3 is 15 amino acids. The CDR3 DNA is TGTGCCAGCAGTCCCGGTGAGGGAATGAACACTGAAGCTTTCTTT. It is translated as CASSPGEGMNTEAFF.

The chain uses TRBV11-3 and TRBJ2-7; D is perhaps TRBD2 (5 bases). V lost 1 base to trimming and J lost 3 bases, with 13 bases between them. CDR1 and CDR2 (germline): SGHNT, YENEEA. CDR3 length equals 15 residues. CDR3 sequence: CASSLGAAVYYEQYF. Here the CDR3 DNA reads TGTGCCAGCAGCTTAGGCGCAGCGGTCTACTACGAGCAGTACTTC.

This clone appeared a single time. V usage is TRBV30 and J usage is TRBJ2-3, with 10 bases that match TRBD1. This CDR3 region has 16 residues. V was pared by 7 bases and J by 0 bases, with 10 bases of the junction left unmatched. CDR1 and CDR2 (germline): GTSNPN, SVGIG (reference sequence). The CDR3 region has the DNA TGTGCCTCGACAGGGGGCGCTTTTCATAGCACAGATACGCAGTATTTT. It encodes CASTGGAFHSTDTQYF. The variable domain in full, with the rest retrieved from reference TRBV30 and TRBJ2-3, is SQTIHQWPATLVQPVGSPLSLECTVEGTSNPNLYWYRQAAGRGLQLLFYSVGIGQISSEVPQNLSASRPQDRQFILSSKKLLLSDSGFYLCASTGGAFHSTDTQYFGPGTRLTVL.

The rearrangement joins TRBV15 to TRBJ2-4, with a tentative D call TRBD2 (5 bases). The CDR3 length is 17 residues. V was pared by 5 bases and J by 0 bases, with 17 bases between. From germline, CDR1 is LNHNV and CDR2 YYDKDF (reference sequence). CDR3 in DNA: TGTGCCACCAGCCTCCCTGCGGGCCTACTAGCCAAAAACATTCAGTACTTC. This translates into CATSLPAGLLAKNIQYF.